This T cell receptor beta chain derives from a study of patients and donors after allogeneic stem cell transplantation. Germline lookup yields CDR1 SEHNR and CDR2 FQNEAQ (reference sequence). This CDR3 contains 17 residues. V lost 0 bases to trimming and J lost 0 bases, with 14 bases between them. MiXCR, applied by TCRdb to the RT-PCR reads, yields one record per CDR3 protein. The sample shows hundreds of thousands of distinct CDR3 sequences, 16% of them seen only once. The chain is built from TRBV7-9 and TRBJ1-1; D is possibly TRBD1 (6 bases). This sequence originates from a human donor who was either an allogeneic HSCT recipient or a stem cell or donor lymphocyte infusion donor (not recorded which). It is not recorded whose cells these are; they may come from a transplant donor. Material for sequencing was blood, either unsorted or a sorted T cell fraction (not recorded which). The CDR3 bases are TGTGCCAGCAGCTTAGCGGGGAGGGGGAGCATGAACACTGAAGCTTTCTTT. It is translated as CASSLAGRGSMNTEAFF.